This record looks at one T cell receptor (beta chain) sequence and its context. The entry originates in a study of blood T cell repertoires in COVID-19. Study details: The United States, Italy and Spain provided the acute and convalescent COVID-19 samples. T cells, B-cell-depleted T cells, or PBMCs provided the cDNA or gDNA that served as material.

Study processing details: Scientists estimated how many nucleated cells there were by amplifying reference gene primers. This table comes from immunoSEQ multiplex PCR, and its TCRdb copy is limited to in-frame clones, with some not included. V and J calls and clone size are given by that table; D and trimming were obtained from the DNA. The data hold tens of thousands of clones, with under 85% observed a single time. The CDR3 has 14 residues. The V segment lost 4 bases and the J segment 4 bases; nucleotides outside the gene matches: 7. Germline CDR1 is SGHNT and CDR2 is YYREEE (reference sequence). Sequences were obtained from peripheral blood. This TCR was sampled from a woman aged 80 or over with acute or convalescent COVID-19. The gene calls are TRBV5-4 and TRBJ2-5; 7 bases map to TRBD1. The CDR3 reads CASSQTGTVETQYF. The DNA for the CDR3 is TGTGCCAGCAGCCAAACCGGGACAGTAGAGACCCAGTACTTC.